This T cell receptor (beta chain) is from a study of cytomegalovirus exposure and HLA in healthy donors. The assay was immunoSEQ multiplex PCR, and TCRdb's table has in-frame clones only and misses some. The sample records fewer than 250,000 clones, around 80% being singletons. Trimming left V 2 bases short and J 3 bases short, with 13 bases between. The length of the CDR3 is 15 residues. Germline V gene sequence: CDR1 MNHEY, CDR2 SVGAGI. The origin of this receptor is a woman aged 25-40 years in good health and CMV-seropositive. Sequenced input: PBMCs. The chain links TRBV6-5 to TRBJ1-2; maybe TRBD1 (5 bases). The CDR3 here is CASSYGRGSDYGYTF. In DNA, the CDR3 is TGTGCCAGCAGTTACGGCCGGGGGAGTGACTATGGCTACACCTTC.